A selection of T cell receptor beta chains follows, all from one sample in a study of PD-1 blockade in classical Hodgkin lymphoma. Generated by immunoSEQ multiplex PCR, the TCRdb table keeps only in-frame clones and is missing some. There are 80,000 to 100,000 clones in the sample; about nine tenths occur only once, and 2.5% to 3.5% lies in the top ten. Specimen: peripheral blood mononuclear cells (PBMCs), collected at baseline. These receptors originate from a human donor with classical Hodgkin lymphoma. Both conserved end residues are part of each CDR3. D genes are given only for firm matches. Rows may omit the clone size; those that give it use once, few, many or a size class.

d_gene,v_gene,abundance,j_gene,CDR3nt,CDR3aa
TRBD2,TRBV5-1,NA,TRBJ2-1,TGCGCCAGCAGCGGGAGCGGTGGAATAGCGGGAGGCACCTACAATGAGCAGTTCTTC,CASSGSGGIAGGTYNEQFF
TRBD2,TRBV2,NA,TRBJ2-1,TGTGCCAACGAGGGACTAGCGGGAGATAGCGTGTACAATGAGCAGTTCTTC,CANEGLAGDSVYNEQFF
NA,TRBV28,NA,TRBJ1-2,TGTGCCAGCAGTTTTGGGGCGGTCCCTGAGGGCTACACCTTC,CASSFGAVPEGYTF
NA,TRBV11-2,NA,TRBJ2-3,TGTGCCAGCAGCTATACAGGGACGCGCGTTTCAGCAGATACGCAGTATTTT,CASSYTGTRVSADTQYF
TRBD1,TRBV5-1,NA,TRBJ1-2,TGCGCCAGCAGCGCTGGACAGGGAGAGATTTCACGGTATGGCTACACCTTC,CASSAGQGEISRYGYTF
NA,TRBV10-3,NA,TRBJ2-2,TGTGCCATTACCACCCCCGCCGGGGAGCTGTTTTTT,CAITTPAGELFF
NA,TRBV28,NA,TRBJ1-1,TGTGCCAGCAGTTTAGGGGGATTGCACACTGAAGCTTTCTTT,CASSLGGLHTEAFF
NA,TRBV28,NA,TRBJ2-7,TGTGCCAGCAGTTTATATCGACACTACGAGCAGTACTTC,CASSLYRHYEQYF
NA,TRBV5-4,NA,TRBJ1-1,TGTGCCAGCAGCCCGGGTGTGGGGGGCCATCATTCTGAAGCTTTCTTT,CASSPGVGGHHSEAFF
NA,TRBV7-9,NA,TRBJ1-2,TGTGCCAGCAGCCCCAATGGGGAGAACTATGGCTACACCTTC,CASSPNGENYGYTF
TRBD1,TRBV6-5,NA,TRBJ1-2,TGTGCCAGCCGGACAGGCAATCTTTATGGCTACACCTTC,CASRTGNLYGYTF
NA,TRBV29-1,NA,TRBJ1-1,TGCAGCGTCGGGCGGGGTGATACTGAAGCTTTCTTT,CSVGRGDTEAFF
TRBD1,TRBV9,NA,TRBJ2-7,TGTGCCAGCAGCGCTAGGACAGGGAGTTTCAACGAGCAGTACTTC,CASSARTGSFNEQYF
TRBD2,TRBV19,NA,TRBJ2-1,TGTGCCAGTAGTGAACTAGCGGACTACAATGAGCAGTTCTTC,CASSELADYNEQFF
NA,TRBV5-8,once,TRBJ1-2,TGTGCCAGCAGCCTTGGACGGTATGGCTACACCTTC,CASSLGRYGYTF
NA,TRBV6-6,NA,TRBJ1-3,TGTGCCAGCAGTTACTCGGCGGCAGGGGCCATATATTTT,CASSYSAAGAIYF
NA,TRBV18,once,TRBJ2-5,TGTGCCAGCTCACCACGGGAGGAGACCCAGTACTTC,CASSPREETQYF
TRBD1,TRBV10-3,NA,TRBJ2-1,TGTGCCATCAGTTTCACGACAGGGCAGGCCAATGAGCAGTTCTTC,CAISFTTGQANEQFF
NA,TRBV29-1,NA,TRBJ1-1,TGCAGCGTTGTTGATCGGGGGGGACTCGGACTCACTGAAGCTTTCTTT,CSVVDRGGLGLTEAFF
NA,TRBV6-5,once,TRBJ1-2,TGTGCCAGCAGTTACTCTGGACGGCCGGCTAACTATGGCTACACCTTC,CASSYSGRPANYGYTF
TRBD1,TRBV4-1,NA,TRBJ1-2,TGCGCCAGCAGCCGTACCGGGACAGGGGGAGGTTATGGCTACACCTTC,CASSRTGTGGGYGYTF
TRBD1,TRBV6-5,NA,TRBJ1-4,TGTGCCAGCAGGGTAGGGGACAGCTCCAATGAAAAACTGTTTTTT,CASRVGDSSNEKLFF
TRBD1,TRBV25-1,NA,TRBJ1-4,TGTGCCAGCAGCCAGGGGGCGATAAGAGAAAAACTGTTTTTT,CASSQGAIREKLFF
NA,TRBV9,NA,TRBJ2-7,TGTGCCAGCGAGGGGGAGAGCTCCTACGAGCAGTACTTC,CASEGESSYEQYF
NA,TRBV5-1,NA,TRBJ1-4,TGCGCCAGCAGCACAGGCGTCACAGGAGTCGCAACTAATGAAAAACTGTTTTTT,CASSTGVTGVATNEKLFF
NA,TRBV11-2,NA,TRBJ2-7,TGTGCCAGCAGCTTCCCAGGGTCCTACGAGCAGTACTTC,CASSFPGSYEQYF
NA,TRBV7-2,NA,TRBJ2-5,TGTGCCAGCAGCTTAGAGGTTAGATCGTACGAAGAGACCCAGTACTTC,CASSLEVRSYEETQYF
TRBD2,TRBV25-1,NA,TRBJ2-1,TGTGCCAGCAGTGAAAGAGGATCGGGAGGGCCCTACAATGAGCAGTTCTTC,CASSERGSGGPYNEQFF
NA,TRBV15,NA,TRBJ1-1,TGTGCCACCAGGTCGAACAGGGTCACTGAAGCTTTCTTT,CATRSNRVTEAFF
NA,TRBV29-1,few,TRBJ1-2,TGCAGCGTTGAAGCGGTCGGGGGTGTGCATGGCTACACCTTC,CSVEAVGGVHGYTF
NA,TRBV6-5,NA,TRBJ2-7,TGTGCCAGCAGCCCCGACAGGTACGAGCAGTACTTC,CASSPDRYEQYF
NA,TRBV14,NA,TRBJ2-2,TGTGCCAGCAGCCAAGATCCTCTTAGGCAGCGAAGGACCGGGGAGCTGTTTTTT,CASSQDPLRQRRTGELFF